This entry lists 15 T cell receptor beta chains sequenced from one sample in a study of glioma-infiltrating T cells after dendritic cell vaccination. Method: immunoSEQ multiplex PCR; TCRdb's copy keeps in-frame clones and lacks some. The sample has around 100,000 clones; approximately 80% are singletons. The source was blood, collected before dendritic cell vaccination. The receptor set was obtained from a human donor with glioblastoma.

CDR3 sequence (DNA): TGCGCCAGCAGCTTAATCCCAGGGTCGGACACCGGGGAGCTGTTTTTT. This encodes CASSLIPGSDTGELFF. This sequence joins TRBV5-1 and TRBJ2-2; maybe TRBD1 (5 bases). The CDR3 has 16 residues. V lost 2 bases, J lost 3 bases, and 14 bases lay in between. Per germline, CDR1 SGHRS and CDR2 YFSETQ.

A note on this clone: Other nucleotide sequences from this sample produce the same CDR3. This rearrangement joins TRBV5-1 to TRBJ1-2; TRBD1 agrees at 10 bases. This CDR3 has 14 residues. V lost 3 bases and J lost 2; bases outside the gene matches: 1. The V gene's germline CDR1 is SGHRS and CDR2 YFSETQ. CDR3 in amino acids: CASSWDRGNYGYTF. CDR3 nucleotides: TGCGCCAGCAGCTGGGACAGGGGAAACTATGGCTACACCTTC.

The chain links TRBV11-3 to TRBJ2-1, with 14 bases fitting TRBD2. The length of the CDR3 is 16 residues. Trimming cost V 0 bases and J 8 bases; bases outside gene matches: 3. Germline V gene sequence: CDR1 SGHNT, CDR2 YENEEA. The CDR3 nucleotides read TGTGCCAGCAGCTTAGAGACTAGCGGGGGGGTCCATGAGCAGTTCTTC. As protein: CASSLETSGGVHEQFF.

The CDR3 DNA reads as TGTGCCAGCAGTGAAACAGGAGCCTTAAACTATGGCTACACCTTC. It encodes CASSETGALNYGYTF. This chain connects TRBV6-1 to TRBJ1-2; TRBD1 is a possible D gene (5 bases). This CDR3 has 15 residues. CDR1 MNHNS and CDR2 SASEGT come from the germline V gene. The V end lost 2 bases, the J end lost 2 bases, and 12 bases lay between the germline ends.

The CDR3 here is CASSWDRFGPELNEQYF. CDR3 DNA: TGTGCCAGTAGTTGGGACAGGTTTGGTCCCGAACTAAACGAGCAGTACTTC. The gene calls are TRBV19 and TRBJ2-7; 8 nucleotides agree with TRBD1. Trimming took 5 bases from V and 5 from J; bases not matched to a gene: 17. From germline, CDR1 is LNHDA and CDR2 SQIVND (reference sequence). The CDR3 is made up of 17 amino acids.

This clone has only one observation. V and J are TRBV30 and TRBJ2-5, with D unresolved. This CDR3 has 14 amino acids. The germline gives CDR1 GTSNPN, CDR2 SVGIG (reference sequence). The DNA for the CDR3 is TGTGCGGATGATGAGCTAGGAGACGGGGAGACCCAGTACTTC. It codes for CADDELGDGETQYF.

The chain has TRBV12-1 and TRBJ2-4; TRBD2, the D gene given by the table, was not confirmed from the DNA. TRBV12-1 is designated a pseudogene. The CDR3 spans 19 residues. The CDR3 DNA reads TGTGCCAGCAGCTTCCAGACTAGCGGGGGGGCCGGGGCCAAAAACATTCAGTACTTC. It codes for CASSFQTSGGAGAKNIQYF.

In its sample, this clone was seen once. The V call is TRBV18, the J call TRBJ1-1; 8 bases are a match to TRBD1. This CDR3 contains 13 residues. The germline CDR1 and CDR2 sequences are KGHSH and LQKENI. Trimming at V came to 3 bases and at J to 3 bases, leaving 0 bases not matched to a gene. As DNA, the CDR3 is TGTGCCAGCTCACCGACAGGGGACACTGAAGCTTTCTTT. Translating it yields CASSPTGDTEAFF.

This clone appeared a single time. The genes are TRBV30 and TRBJ2-7, with 10 positions matching TRBD1. The CDR3 has 13 amino acids. Trimming at V came to 8 bases and at J to 0 bases, leaving 4 bases not matched to a gene. Germline assignment: CDR1 GTSNPN and CDR2 SVGIG (reference sequence). For the CDR3, the DNA is TGTGCCGGCCGGGACAGGGGCTCCTACGAGCAGTACTTC. Translated, it gives CAGRDRGSYEQYF.

CDR3 residues: CASRLQRGGYTF. The CDR3 DNA follows: TGTGCCAGTAGATTACAACGCGGTGGCTACACCTTC. The chain uses TRBV19 and TRBJ1-2; D gene uncertain. Trimming pared 6 bases from V and 7 bases from J, leaving 12 bases between. This CDR3 is 12 amino acids long. The germline V gene encodes CDR1 LNHDA and CDR2 SQIVND (reference sequence).

The genes are TRBV4-3 and TRBJ2-7; no reliable D call. CDR3 size: 15 residues. The V and J ends lost 0 bases and 3 bases respectively, with 12 bases between them. Germline V lookup: CDR1 LGHNA, CDR2 YSLEER. CDR3 sequence: CASSQETGYRYEQYF. CDR3 nucleotides: TGCGCCAGCAGCCAAGAAACCGGGTACCGCTACGAGCAGTACTTC.

The chain recombines TRBV6-1 with TRBJ2-1; 8 bases agree with TRBD1. J was trimmed by 5 bases and V by 2 bases; bases with no gene match: 2. The CDR3 runs to 14 residues. Germline CDR1 is MNHNS and CDR2 is SASEGT. CDR3 protein: CASSENRGNNEQFF. The CDR3 DNA is TGTGCCAGCAGTGAAAACAGGGGGAACAATGAGCAGTTCTTC.

This clone was recorded only once. The rearrangement uses TRBV9 and TRBJ1-5; D not certain. V lost 2 bases, J lost 1 base, and 10 bases lay in between. CDR3 length: 15 amino acids. Germline loops: CDR1 SGDLS, CDR2 YYNGEE. CDR3 nucleotides: TGTGCCAGCAGCGTCGACGGGAGAAGCAATCAGCCCCAGCATTTT. Its protein is CASSVDGRSNQPQHF.

The chain uses TRBV5-6 and TRBJ2-1, with 11 bases identical to TRBD2. J gave up 8 bases and V 4 bases, and 11 bases lay outside the gene matches. CDR3 length: 16 amino acids. Germline CDR1 is SGHDT and CDR2 is YYEEEE. The chain's CDR3 is CASSPRLSGGADEQFF. The CDR3 bases are TGTGCCAGCAGCCCTCGGCTTAGCGGGGGGGCGGATGAGCAGTTCTTC.

The V call is TRBV30, the J call TRBJ1-5; D possibly corresponds to TRBD1 (5 bases). Trimming removed 2 bases at V and 2 bases at J, with 16 bases between. The CDR3 length is 16 residues. CDR1 is GTSNPN, CDR2 SVGIG, per germline (reference sequence). The CDR3 loop reads CAWSIEKGGGNQPQHF. The CDR3 coding sequence is TGTGCCTGGAGTATAGAGAAGGGAGGGGGCAATCAGCCCCAGCATTTT.